Below, 22 T cell receptor beta chains from the same sample are listed, as sequenced in a study of blood T cell repertoires in COVID-19. Generated by immunoSEQ multiplex PCR, the TCRdb table keeps only in-frame clones and is missing some. The data hold approximately 220,000 clones, with roughly 90% observed a single time. The sequencing input was PBMCs or T cells enriched from blood (not recorded which). These receptors were taken from a woman aged 30 to 39 with acute COVID-19.

This chain uses TRBV4-3 with TRBJ1-6; 8 positions match TRBD1. CDR3 size: 15 residues. Germline assignment: CDR1 LGHNA and CDR2 YSLEER. V dropped 1 base and J dropped 9; count of bases not matched to a gene: 5. CDR3 in amino acids: CASSQGTGPGSPLHF. As DNA, the CDR3 is TGCGCCAGCAGCCAAGGGACAGGGCCTGGTTCACCCCTCCACTTT.

The chain uses TRBV15 and TRBJ1-1; a possible D gene is TRBD1 (5 bases). Deletions cut 5 bases from V and 7 bases from J, with 11 bases between. Germline V gene sequence: CDR1 LNHNV, CDR2 YYDKDF (reference sequence). The CDR3 has 12 residues. The CDR3 nucleotides are TGTGCCACCAGCTCCCCCGGGGGTGAAGCTTTCTTT. This gives the protein CATSSPGGEAFF.

The chain carries TRBV30 and TRBJ2-2; D ambiguous. The CDR3 contains 14 residues. V lost 2 bases and J 6 bases, leaving 13 bases between the germline ends. Germline CDR1 and CDR2: GTSNPN and SVGIG (reference sequence). The CDR3 loop reads CAWSNFGYAGELFF. In DNA form, the CDR3 reads TGTGCCTGGAGTAACTTCGGTTACGCCGGGGAGCTGTTTTTT.

This sequence joins TRBV28 and TRBJ2-1; TRBD2 aligns across 11 bases. Looked up from germline, CDR1 is MDHEN and CDR2 is SYDVKM. CDR3 size: 15 residues. Germline trimming cut 7 bases from V and 9 bases from J; bases unmatched to any gene: 11. This chain's CDR3 is CASIRPGTSGSEQFF. The CDR3 bases are TGTGCCAGCATACGACCCGGGACTAGCGGCAGTGAGCAGTTCTTC.

V is TRBV6-5 and J is TRBJ1-6; perhaps TRBD1 as D (6 bases). With 10 bases removed from V and 7 bases from J, the gap between germline ends came to 20 bases. The CDR3 covers 15 residues. CDR1 MNHEY and CDR2 SVGAGI come from the germline V gene. DNA of the CDR3: TGTGCCATGGCAGCGGGGGGCCCAGAGAATTCACCCCTCCACTTT. This gives the protein CAMAAGGPENSPLHF.

This sequence joins TRBV5-8 and TRBJ2-6; TRBD1 might be the D (6 bases). With 4 bases removed from V and 5 bases from J, the gap between germline ends came to 19 bases. Germline V gene lookup returns CDR1 SGHTS and CDR2 YDEGEE. There are 17 residues in the CDR3. This CDR3 is CASSTWSRGVWANVLTF. The CDR3 DNA reads TGTGCCAGCAGCACGTGGAGCAGGGGAGTGTGGGCCAACGTCCTGACTTTC.

This clone has just a few counts. The chain employs TRBV5-4 and TRBJ2-7, with a possible D match to TRBD2 (5 bases). This CDR3 has 13 amino acids. Germline CDR1 reads SGHNT; CDR2 reads YYREEE (reference sequence). V was pared by 4 bases and J by 2 bases, with 10 bases between. This CDR3 reads CASSRERAYEQYF. For the CDR3, the DNA is TGTGCCAGCAGCCGGGAAAGGGCCTACGAGCAGTACTTC.

CDR3 region: CATEPGTVVTGELFF. CDR3 sequence (DNA): TGTGCCACCGAACCCGGGACAGTTGTCACCGGGGAGCTGTTTTTT. This chain uses TRBV7-9 with TRBJ2-2; 7 bases fit TRBD1. The ends lost 10 bases at V and 4 bases at J; junction bases unmatched: 12. Germline lookup yields CDR1 SEHNR and CDR2 FQNEAQ (reference sequence). The CDR3 is 15 amino acids.

The CDR3 region is CASSGGGAYNEQFF. The CDR3 DNA reads as TGTGCCAGCAGTGGCGGGGGGGCATACAATGAGCAGTTCTTC. The J gene is TRBJ2-1, the V gene TRBV9; 9 nucleotides align to TRBD2. V trimming: 5 bases; J trimming: 4 bases; junction bases outside the gene matches: 4. CDR3 length: 14 amino acids. From germline, CDR1 is SGDLS and CDR2 YYNGEE.

V and J are TRBV10-3 and TRBJ1-2; D call uncertain. The germline CDR1 and CDR2 sequences are ENHRY and SYGVKD. V was shortened by 9 bases and J by 1 base, with 12 bases between the two germline ends. There are 13 residues in the CDR3. The CDR3 here is CAIGDTDNYGYTF. The CDR3 DNA sequence: TGTGCCATTGGTGACACGGATAACTATGGCTACACCTTC.

This clone was seen a single time. V gene TRBV7-9 combines with J gene TRBJ1-2; TRBD1 might be the D (6 bases). From germline, CDR1 is SEHNR and CDR2 FQNEAQ (reference sequence). The CDR3 sequence is 16 residues long. The V end was cut by 0 bases, the J end by 5 bases, with 16 bases between. The CDR3 spells CASSLAVSTGAYGYTF. The CDR3 DNA is TGTGCCAGCAGCTTAGCTGTATCGACAGGCGCTTATGGCTACACCTTC. The full variable domain, in which reference TRBV7-9 and TRBJ1-2 provide the parts outside the CDR3, is DTGVSQNPRHKITKRGQNVTFRCDPISEHNRLYWYRQTLGQGPEFLTYFQNEAQLEKSRLLSDRFSAERPKGSFSTLEIQRTEQGDSAMYLCASSLAVSTGAYGYTFGSGTRLTVV.

The J gene is TRBJ1-6, the V gene TRBV12-3 or TRBV12-4; D gene ambiguous. Trimming removed 2 bases at V and 8 bases at J, with 4 bases between. The CDR3 runs 12 residues. CDR3 loop: CASSLQDSPLHF. In DNA form, the CDR3 reads TGTGCCAGCAGTTTACAGGATTCACCCCTCCACTTT.

The sample holds one count of this clone. The chain uses TRBV29-1 and TRBJ1-2, with D unclear. Germline V gene data show CDR1 as SQVTM and CDR2 as ANQGSEA. The V and J ends lost 5 bases and 4 bases respectively, with 11 bases between them. The CDR3 contains 12 residues. This chain's CDR3 is CSVREGSYGYTF. The CDR3 coding sequence is TGCAGCGTTCGGGAGGGAAGCTATGGCTACACCTTC.

The chain employs TRBV19 and TRBJ1-1; D ambiguous. Germline V gives CDR1 LNHDA, CDR2 SQIVND (reference sequence). Between the trimmed V and J ends, which lost 5 bases and 0 bases, there was a span of 13 bases. This CDR3 spans 15 amino acids. The CDR3 DNA reads TGTGCCAGTAGTCTTCCGGGAGGCATGAACACTGAAGCTTTCTTT. Translation: CASSLPGGMNTEAFF.

The chain recombines TRBV4-1 with TRBJ2-3; 7 positions match TRBD2. The germline V gene encodes CDR1 MGHRA and CDR2 YSYEKL. The CDR3 loop spans 15 amino acids. Trimming at V came to 1 base and at J to 5 bases, leaving 6 bases not matched to a gene. The CDR3 protein is CASSQGPGGLDTQYF. In DNA form, the CDR3 reads TGCGCCAGCAGCCAAGGTCCGGGGGGATTAGATACGCAGTATTTT.

The chain has TRBV25-1 and TRBJ1-6, with D tentatively TRBD1 (6 bases). Between the trimmed V and J ends, which lost 1 base and 9 bases, there was a span of 10 bases. This CDR3 comprises 14 residues. CDR1 is MGHDK, CDR2 SYGVNS, per germline. As DNA, the CDR3 is TGTGCCAGCAGTGAATCAGGGGCGATTTCACCCCTCCACTTT. Translation gives CASSESGAISPLHF.

V usage is TRBV13 and J usage is TRBJ1-6, with 7 bases identical to TRBD1. Germline CDR1 reads PRHDT; CDR2 reads FYEKMQ (reference sequence). The CDR3 contains 18 residues. Germline trimming cut 5 bases from V and 4 bases from J; bases unmatched to any gene: 14. CDR3 bases: TGTGCCAGCAGCCCCCCCCGGGACAGTCGCAATTATAATTCACCCCTCCACTTT. It is translated as CASSPPRDSRNYNSPLHF.

CDR3 region: CASSFRGGASEQYF. In DNA form, the CDR3 reads TGTGCCAGCAGCTTCCGAGGGGGAGCTTCGGAGCAGTACTTC. The genes are TRBV7-2 and TRBJ2-7; tentative D call: TRBD1 (6 bases). The CDR3 is made up of 14 amino acids. From germline, CDR1 is SGHTA and CDR2 FQGNSA. Trimming removed 3 bases from V and 7 bases from J, with 16 bases in between.

The V call is TRBV19, the J call TRBJ2-7; 7 bases map to TRBD1. Unmatched junction bases numbered 5, after V lost 6 bases and J lost 3 bases. The CDR3 covers 13 residues. CDR1 and CDR2 (germline): LNHDA, SQIVND (reference sequence). The chain's CDR3 is CASSYRGGYEQYF. CDR3 nucleotides: TGTGCCAGTAGCTACAGGGGCGGCTACGAGCAGTACTTC.

The chain joins TRBV7-3 to TRBJ2-3; TRBD2 matches 8 bases. The CDR3 contains 16 residues. Per the germline V gene, CDR1 is SGHTA and CDR2 is FQGTGA. Trimming cost V 5 bases and J 1 base; bases outside gene matches: 8. The chain's CDR3 is CASSRDPRGGTDTQYF. The CDR3 nucleotides are TGTGCCAGCAGCCGTGACCCGCGGGGGGGCACAGATACGCAGTATTTT.

This clone has just one count. CDR3 amino acids: CASSDPSTGSYNEQFF. The CDR3 nucleotides read TGTGCCAGCAGTGACCCTAGCACCGGCTCCTACAATGAGCAGTTCTTC. This rearrangement joins TRBV6-1 to TRBJ2-1, with D possibly being TRBD2 (5 bases). V was clipped by 3 bases and J by 0 bases, with 12 bases between them. CDR3 length: 16 residues. Germline V lookup: CDR1 MNHNS, CDR2 SASEGT.

CDR3 coding DNA: TGTGCCAGCAGCCAAGCTCGGGACAGGGGCTTCCAAGAGACCCAGTACTTC. Translated, it gives CASSQARDRGFQETQYF. The chain carries TRBV14 and TRBJ2-5, with 10 bases lining up with TRBD1. This CDR3 has 17 amino acids. Germline CDR1 is SGHDN and CDR2 is FVKESK. J gave up 1 base and V 1 base, and 6 bases lay outside the gene matches.